A selection of T cell receptor beta chains follows, all from one sample in a study of STAT5B mutations in CD4+ large granular lymphocyte leukemia. The assay was immunoSEQ multiplex PCR, and TCRdb's table has in-frame clones only and misses some. Here the sample spans some 45,000 clones, approximately 83% being singletons. Sample: CD4+ T cells from blood buffy coats. All receptors derive from a human donor in good health. The CDR3 runs from the conserved cysteine through the conserved F or W. D genes are given only for firm matches. Clone size is stated in some rows and not others, as once, few, many or a class when expanded.

CASRRQGHYGYTF | TGTGCCAGCAGACGACAGGGACACTATGGCTACACCTTC | - | TRBJ1-2 | TRBV27 | TRBD1
CASSLGTGSYEQYF | TGTGCCAGCAGCTTAGGGACTGGTTCCTACGAGCAGTACTTC | - | TRBJ2-7 | TRBV7-9 | -
CASSPPQRTYEQYF | TGTGCCAGCAGCCCTCCGCAGCGGACCTACGAGCAGTACTTC | once | TRBJ2-7 | TRBV5-4 | -
CASSEGDRVWEQYF | TGTGCCAGCAGTGAAGGAGACAGGGTTTGGGAGCAGTACTTC | - | TRBJ2-5 | TRBV2 | TRBD1
CSVAGLARIYTDTQYF | TGCAGCGTCGCGGGACTAGCGCGAATCTACACAGATACGCAGTATTTT | - | TRBJ2-3 | TRBV29-1 | TRBD2
CASSLGLAGGQETQYF | TGCGCCAGCAGCTTGGGTCTAGCGGGAGGTCAAGAGACCCAGTACTTC | - | TRBJ2-5 | TRBV5-1 | TRBD2
CSAREPYGYTF | TGCAGTGCTAGAGAGCCGTATGGCTACACCTTC | few | TRBJ1-2 | TRBV20-1 | -
CASVPGTIYNEQFF | TGTGCCAGCGTCCCCGGGACCATCTACAATGAGCAGTTCTTC | - | TRBJ2-1 | TRBV6-1 | -
CAWSHLHSGLASNEQFF | TGTGCCTGGAGTCACCTCCATTCCGGACTAGCTAGTAATGAGCAGTTCTTC | - | TRBJ2-1 | TRBV30 | TRBD2
CAIKAGGNTQYF | TGTGCCATCAAGGCGGGAGGGAATACGCAGTATTTT | - | TRBJ2-3 | TRBV6-1 | TRBD2
CAWRQAHLSGNTIYF | TGTGCCTGGAGACAGGCGCATCTCTCTGGAAACACCATATATTTT | - | TRBJ1-3 | TRBV30 | -
CASSQKGSGYTF | TGTGCCAGCTCCCAAAAAGGAAGCGGCTACACCTTC | once | TRBJ1-2 | TRBV18 | -
CASSLSAGGTSYNEQFF | TGCGCCAGCAGCTTGTCGGCAGGGGGGACCTCCTACAATGAGCAGTTCTTC | - | TRBJ2-1 | TRBV5-1 | -
CASSYKNEQYF | TGTGCCAGCAGTTATAAAAACGAGCAGTACTTC | once | TRBJ2-7 | TRBV6-5 | -
CASLSPVRDRGNYGYTF | TGTGCCAGTCTCTCTCCGGTGCGGGACAGGGGGAACTATGGCTACACCTTC | - | TRBJ1-2 | TRBV19 | TRBD1
CASSQESNTFYEQYF | TGCGCCAGCAGCCAAGAAAGTAACACTTTCTACGAGCAGTACTTC | - | TRBJ2-7 | TRBV4-3 | -
CASSPGTSGRVGQYF | TGTGCCAGCAGCCCCGGGACTAGCGGGAGAGTAGGGCAGTACTTC | - | TRBJ2-7 | TRBV11-2 | TRBD2
CASSPVDMGLARYNEQFF | TGCGCCAGCAGCCCGGTTGATATGGGACTAGCGAGGTACAATGAGCAGTTCTTC | - | TRBJ2-1 | TRBV4-1 | TRBD2
CASSLAPSGKGDTQYF | TGCGCCAGCAGCTTGGCGCCTAGCGGGAAGGGGGATACGCAGTATTTT | - | TRBJ2-3 | TRBV5-1 | TRBD2
CASNRDLNTEAFF | TGTGCCAGCAACAGGGATCTGAACACTGAAGCTTTCTTT | few | TRBJ1-1 | TRBV28 | -
CASSLISGLYNEQFF | TGTGCCAGCAGTCTAATATCGGGCCTATACAATGAGCAGTTCTTC | once | TRBJ2-1 | TRBV27 | -
CVGDRVNNEQFF | TGTGTGGGGGACAGGGTCAACAATGAGCAGTTCTTC | once | TRBJ2-1 | TRBV30 | TRBD1
CAINRGGRDYGYTF | TGTGCCATCAACCGGGGCGGTAGGGACTATGGCTACACCTTC | - | TRBJ1-2 | TRBV10-3 | -
CASSFSGDPAANYGYTF | TGTGCCAGCAGTTTCTCAGGGGACCCAGCCGCTAACTATGGCTACACCTTC | - | TRBJ1-2 | TRBV27 | -
CSGRGQGVGNTEAFF | TGCAGCGGGCGTGGACAGGGGGTGGGGAACACTGAAGCTTTCTTT | few | TRBJ1-1 | TRBV29-1 | TRBD1
CASSQAGTSGKNEQFF | TGTGCCAGTAGTCAAGCCGGGACTAGCGGGAAGAATGAGCAGTTCTTC | once | TRBJ2-1 | TRBV19 | TRBD2
CASSYSGKETQYF | TGTGCCAGCAGTTACTCAGGCAAAGAGACCCAGTACTTC | - | TRBJ2-5 | TRBV6-5 | -
CASRPGTSGENEQFF | TGTGCCAGTAGACCCGGGACTAGCGGGGAAAATGAGCAGTTCTTC | - | TRBJ2-1 | TRBV19 | TRBD2
CASSEGGVGETQYF | TGTGCCAGCAGTGAAGGGGGGGTTGGGGAGACCCAGTACTTC | once | TRBJ2-5 | TRBV6-1 | -
CASSYTGLVRGDTQYF | TGTGCCAGCAGCTACACCGGACTAGTCCGTGGGGATACGCAGTATTTT | - | TRBJ2-3 | TRBV5-4 | TRBD2
CSVEDPGGSNTGELFF | TGCAGCGTTGAAGATCCGGGGGGCTCGAACACCGGGGAGCTGTTTTTT | - | TRBJ2-2 | TRBV29-1 | -
CATTTSYGYTF | TGTGCCACAACTACCAGCTATGGCTACACCTTC | few | TRBJ1-2 | TRBV2 | -
CASSYSLAGGEDTQYF | TGTGCCAGCAGTTACTCGCTAGCGGGAGGCGAAGATACGCAGTATTTT | - | TRBJ2-3 | TRBV6-5 | TRBD2
CASSEHASGSPGELFF | TGTGCCAGCAGTGAACACGCTAGCGGATCTCCCGGGGAGCTGTTTTTT | - | TRBJ2-2 | TRBV2 | TRBD2
CASSARGGRVRRETQYF | TGTGCCAGCAGCGCCCGAGGAGGGCGGGTGAGGAGAGAGACCCAGTACTTC | - | TRBJ2-5 | TRBV9 | -
CASSSPGLAGEETQYF | TGTGCCAGCAGCTCCCCGGGACTAGCGGGAGAAGAGACCCAGTACTTC | - | TRBJ2-5 | TRBV7-2 | TRBD2